Below, one TCR beta chain is given with its context. Germline CDR1 is MNHEY and CDR2 is SVGAGI. The CDR3 has 14 amino acids. Trimming took 6 bases from V and 9 from J; bases not matched to a gene: 12. This sample was taken from a study of blood T cells in healthy people across ages. A second PCR of roughly 7 to 11 cycles used a sample-barcoded 5' primer and a J-beta primer mix. Via MiXCR, TCRdb re-called the 5' RACE reads, giving one row per CDR3 protein. This table has about 1 million distinct CDR3 sequences, 35% to 50% appearing once. This receptor was taken from an older woman in good health. What was sequenced was blood. The chain is built from TRBV6-5 and TRBJ2-3, with 7 bases lining up with TRBD1. This CDR3 is CASSLQQGMRTQYF. The CDR3 DNA reads TGTGCCAGCAGCCTACAACAGGGGATGAGGACGCAGTATTTT.